This T cell receptor (beta chain) is drawn from a study of control samples from healthy donors and cancer patients. Sequencing used immunoSEQ multiplex PCR; TCRdb keeps in-frame clones, though not all of them. The sample gives 150,000 to 200,000 clones, around 90% of which show up once; 1.4% is in the top ten. The V end lost 4 bases, the J end lost 4 bases, and 13 bases lay between the germline ends. This CDR3 region has 14 residues. The germline V gene has CDR1 LGHDT and CDR2 YNNKEL (reference sequence). The V gene is TRBV3-1 (or the pseudogene TRBV3-2), the J gene TRBJ2-5, with unresolved D. This clonotype originated in a woman aged 50 to 60 in good health. The sample comprised blood. The CDR3 region is CASSPQGRLETQYF. The CDR3 DNA reads TGTGCCAGCAGCCCCCAAGGCAGGCTAGAGACCCAGTACTTC.